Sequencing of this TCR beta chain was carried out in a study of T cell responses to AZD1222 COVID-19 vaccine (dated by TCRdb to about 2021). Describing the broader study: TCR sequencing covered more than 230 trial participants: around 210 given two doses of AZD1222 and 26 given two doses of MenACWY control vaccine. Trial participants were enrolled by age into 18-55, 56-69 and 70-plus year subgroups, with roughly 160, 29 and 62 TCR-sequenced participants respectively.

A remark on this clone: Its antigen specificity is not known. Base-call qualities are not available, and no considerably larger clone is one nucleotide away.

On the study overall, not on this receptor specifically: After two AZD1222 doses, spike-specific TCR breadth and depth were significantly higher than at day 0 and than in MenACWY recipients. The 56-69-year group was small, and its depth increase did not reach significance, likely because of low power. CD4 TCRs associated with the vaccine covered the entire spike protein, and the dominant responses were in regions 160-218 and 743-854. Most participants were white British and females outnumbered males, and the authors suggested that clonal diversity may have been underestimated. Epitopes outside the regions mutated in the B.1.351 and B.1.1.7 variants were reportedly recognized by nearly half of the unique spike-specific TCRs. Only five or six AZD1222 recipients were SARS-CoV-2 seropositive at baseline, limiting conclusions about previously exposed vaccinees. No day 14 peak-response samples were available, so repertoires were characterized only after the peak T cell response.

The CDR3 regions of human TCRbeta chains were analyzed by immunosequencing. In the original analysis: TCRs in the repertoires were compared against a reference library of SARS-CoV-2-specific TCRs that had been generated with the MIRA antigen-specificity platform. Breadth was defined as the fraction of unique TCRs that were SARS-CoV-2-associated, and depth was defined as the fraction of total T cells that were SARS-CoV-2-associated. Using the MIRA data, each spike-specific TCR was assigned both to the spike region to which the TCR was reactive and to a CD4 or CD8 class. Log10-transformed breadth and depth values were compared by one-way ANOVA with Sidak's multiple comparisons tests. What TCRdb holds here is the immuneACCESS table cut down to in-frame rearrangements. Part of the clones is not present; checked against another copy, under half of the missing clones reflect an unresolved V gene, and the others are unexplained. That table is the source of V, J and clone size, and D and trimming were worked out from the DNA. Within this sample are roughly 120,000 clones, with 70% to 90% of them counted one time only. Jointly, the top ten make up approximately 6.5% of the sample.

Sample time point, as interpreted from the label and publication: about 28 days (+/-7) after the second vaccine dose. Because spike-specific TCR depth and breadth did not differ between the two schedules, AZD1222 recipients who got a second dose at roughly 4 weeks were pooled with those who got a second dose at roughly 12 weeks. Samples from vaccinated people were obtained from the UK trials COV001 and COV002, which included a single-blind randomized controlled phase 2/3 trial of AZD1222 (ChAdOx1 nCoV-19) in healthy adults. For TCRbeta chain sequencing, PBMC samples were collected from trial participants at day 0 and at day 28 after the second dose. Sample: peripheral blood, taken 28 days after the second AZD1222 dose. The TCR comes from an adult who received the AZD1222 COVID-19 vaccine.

The nucleotides read TGTGCCAGCAGTGTCGGTCAGGCCACCAATACGCAGTATTTT. Its product reads: CASSVGQATNTQYF. The sequence links TRBV2 to TRBJ2-3; the D gene lacks a confident call. The germline V gene specifies SNHLY as CDR1 and FYNNEI as CDR2. V is pared back by 4 bases and J by 7 bases, with 15 bases lying between the germline termini. The CDR3 starts with the cysteine, ends with the phenylalanine, and has 14 residues. The read is trimmed to its CDR3 DNA, 42 bases read in frame from base 1.